This T cell receptor (beta chain) is from a study of Ad26.COV2.S vaccination and SARS-CoV-2 variants. V was pared by 0 bases and J by 1 base, with 13 bases between. In germline, CDR1 is ENHRY, CDR2 SYGVKD. The CDR3 is 16 amino acids. Some clones are missing from TCRdb's copy, which holds only in-frame ones; the method was immunoSEQ multiplex PCR. The repertoire includes over 90,000 clones, around 80% of them detected once, and approximately 15% sits in the top ten. A word on this clone: No antigen is known for it.

Study-wide points: Placebo and vaccine recipients had non-spike TCR breadth that was similar. Spike-specific TCR breadth ran higher among vaccine recipients than placebo recipients. Spike-specific CD8+ and CD4+ T cell responses reportedly showed substantial breadth after vaccination. Estimates derived from TCR breadth and depth analyses may have underestimated total T cell responses.

J is TRBJ2-7 and V is TRBV10-3; D may be TRBD1 (7 bases). The sequence derives from a human donor who had recovered from COVID-19. Source: peripheral blood, taken after recovery from COVID-19. CDR3 bases: TGTGCCATCAGTGAGTCGAGTCAGGGGGGTTCCTACGAGCAGTACTTC. Translated: CAISESSQGGSYEQYF.